The 32 T cell receptor beta chains listed next were all sequenced from one sample in a study of T cells in Graves' hyperthyroidism and ophthalmopathy. Amplified TCR beta CDR3 regions came from RNA transcripts. The HTBI set primed first-round TCR CDR3 RT-PCR. A single record per CDR3 protein comes from TCRdb applying MiXCR to the multiplex PCR reads. Of over 250,000 distinct CDR3 sequences in the sample, roughly an eighth were seen once. Input material: blood. The receptors stem from a woman in her thirties or forties with Graves' ophthalmopathy.

The rearrangement uses TRBV6-1 and TRBJ1-3; no clear D gene. The germline V gene has CDR1 MNHNS and CDR2 SASEGT. The germline V and J ends were trimmed by 5 bases and 0 bases, with 11 bases remaining between them. The CDR3 spans 15 residues. In nucleotides, the CDR3 is TGTGCCAGCAGTTATGAGGGAATCTCTGGAAACACCATATATTTT. This sequence encodes CASSYEGISGNTIYF.

This clonotype was recorded many times. The V and J genes are TRBV9 and TRBJ2-1, with 9 bases lining up with TRBD1. The CDR3 length is 15 residues. Germline CDR1 reads SGDLS; CDR2 reads YYNGEE. J was trimmed by 6 bases and V by 2 bases; bases with no gene match: 6. The CDR3, as DNA: TGTGCCAGCAGCGTTGGGACAGGGACGGGCAATGAGCAGTTCTTC. Translating it yields CASSVGTGTGNEQFF.

The chain combines TRBV16 with TRBJ1-2; 10 bases are a match to TRBD1. Germline assignment: CDR1 KGHSY and CDR2 FQNENV. This CDR3 is built from 14 residues. The trim removed 4 bases at V and 6 bases at J, leaving 5 bases unmatched. The CDR3 nucleotides are TGTGCCAGCAGCCCCACGACAGGGGGCAATGGCTACACCTTC. Translation gives CASSPTTGGNGYTF.

At least ten counts were recorded for this clonotype. The chain's CDR3 is CASSESPGQGKNTIYF. The CDR3 DNA sequence: TGTGCCAGCAGTGAATCTCCGGGACAGGGAAAAAACACCATATATTTT. The J gene is TRBJ1-3, the V gene TRBV6-1; 9 bases line up with TRBD1. Trimming removed 2 bases from V and 6 bases from J; junction bases left unmatched: 8. The CDR3 is 16 amino acids. Germline V gene data show CDR1 as MNHNS and CDR2 as SASEGT.

This clonotype has ten or more counts. The chain has TRBV29-1 and TRBJ1-1; D ambiguous. CDR1 is SQVTM, CDR2 ANQGSEA, per germline. This CDR3 is 12 amino acids long. V was clipped by 2 bases and J by 2 bases, with 6 bases between them. As DNA, the CDR3 is TGCAGCGTTGAACGGCCCAACACTGAAGCTTTCTTT. Its protein product is CSVERPNTEAFF.

This chain links TRBV18 with TRBJ1-6; D remains unclear. The germline V gene has CDR1 KGHSH and CDR2 LQKENI. V was pared by 4 bases and J by 9 bases, with 16 bases between. CDR3 length: 15 amino acids. CDR3 bases: TGTGCCAGCTCACTGGATCAGACGGTGGGTTCACCCCTCCACTTT. Translated: CASSLDQTVGSPLHF. Looking up the rest from reference TRBV18 and TRBJ1-6 gives the full variable domain: NAGVMQNPRHLVRRRGQEARLRCSPMKGHSHVYWYRQLPEEGLKFMVYLQKENIIDESGMPKERFSAEFPKEGPSILRIQQVVRGDSAAYFCASSLDQTVGSPLHFGNGTRLTVT.

There are many counts of this clonotype. The chain joins TRBV2 to TRBJ1-2; D ambiguous. Trimming stripped 2 bases from V and 8 bases from J, with 6 bases between. The CDR3 spans 11 residues. Germline CDR1 is SNHLY and CDR2 is FYNNEI. The CDR3 loop reads CASSETWGYTF. The DNA of the CDR3 is TGTGCCAGCAGTGAAACGTGGGGCTACACCTTC.

In this sample, this clonotype turned up once. The CDR3 does not close with the conserved phenylalanine or tryptophan, likely indicating a read error. This sequence joins TRBV28 and TRBJ2-1, with 7 bases lining up with TRBD1. This CDR3 is built from 19 residues. V lost 6 bases and J lost 1; bases outside the gene matches: 18. Germline CDR1 reads MDHEN; CDR2 reads SYDVKM. The CDR3, as DNA: TGTGCCAGCAGGGGCGGACAGGTTTTCTCGCGAGGGTCCTACAATGAGCAGTTCTCC. This gives the protein CASRGGQVFSRGSYNEQFS.

This clonotype was detected once. The genes are TRBV5-1 and TRBJ2-7; D remains ambiguous. The CDR3 extends over 15 amino acids. Germline V gene data show CDR1 as SGHRS and CDR2 as YFSETQ. V shed 0 bases and J shed 6 bases, with 16 bases lying between them. As DNA, the CDR3 is TGCGCCAGCAGCTTGGGACTTCTAAGGGATGGCGAGCAGTACTTC. Its translation: CASSLGLLRDGEQYF.

This clonotype was recorded at least ten times. The rearrangement uses TRBV5-1 and TRBJ2-3; no clear D. There are 15 residues in the CDR3. Germline V CDR1 and CDR2: SGHRS, YFSETQ. Trimming stripped 5 bases from V and 0 bases from J, with 13 bases between. CDR3 amino acids: CASRPLRTSTDTQYF. CDR3 bases: TGCGCCAGCAGACCTCTGCGAACTAGCACAGATACGCAGTATTTT.

This clonotype was seen at least ten times. This chain joins TRBV2 and TRBJ2-3; the match to TRBD1 covers 8 bases. The CDR3 runs to 15 residues. The V gene end was trimmed by 8 bases and the J gene end by 2 bases; junction bases not matched to a gene: 9. In germline, CDR1 is SNHLY, CDR2 FYNNEI. This CDR3 is CASGPGQVYTDTQYF. CDR3 DNA sequence: TGTGCCAGCGGACCGGGACAGGTCTACACAGATACGCAGTATTTT.

This chain joins TRBV2 and TRBJ1-5; 9 bases line up with TRBD1. The CDR3 totals 14 residues. Per germline, CDR1 SNHLY and CDR2 FYNNEI. Trimming removed 6 bases from V and 5 bases from J; junction bases left unmatched: 5. The chain's CDR3 is CASSGQGRYQPQHF. CDR3 nucleotides: TGTGCCAGCAGCGGACAGGGGCGGTATCAGCCCCAGCATTTT.

The V call is TRBV5-4, the J call TRBJ2-7; a possible D gene is TRBD1 (6 bases). CDR1 is SGHNT and CDR2 is YYREEE in the germline V gene (reference sequence). CDR3 length: 14 residues. Trimming left V 4 bases short and J 7 bases short, with 18 bases between. The CDR3 nucleotides read TGTGCCAGCAGCGCCCACAGGGAATTGAGGGAGCAGTACTTC. Amino acid sequence: CASSAHRELREQYF.

With respect to this clonotype: A single base separates this from a much larger clone, so it may be a read error. The chain couples TRBV20-1 to TRBJ1-1; TRBD1 is a possible D gene (5 bases). V was clipped by 4 bases and J by 10 bases, with 16 bases between them. This CDR3 is 12 amino acids long. CDR1 and CDR2 from the germline V gene are DFQATT and SNEGSKA (reference sequence). The CDR3 bases are TGCAGTGCTACAAAATCAGGGAAGCCAGCTTTCTTT. Its protein is CSATKSGKPAFF.

On this clonotype itself: One end of the junction does not line up with germline, which may come from a read error. The chain has TRBV20-1 and TRBJ2-5; tentatively, D is TRBD2 (5 bases). This CDR3 is built from 15 residues. Germline loops: CDR1 DFQATT, CDR2 SNEGSKA (reference sequence). CDR3 in amino acids: CSQVPREPGSETQDF. The CDR3, as DNA: TGCAGCCAGGTTCCCCGGGAACCGGGGAGTGAGACCCAGGACTTC.

CDR3 amino acids: CSARDSNYGYTF. In DNA form, the CDR3 reads TGCAGCGCCAGGGACAGCAACTATGGCTACACCTTC. This chain uses TRBV29-1 with TRBJ1-2, with 7 bases fitting TRBD1. Germline values: CDR1 SQVTM, CDR2 ANQGSEA. V lost 7 bases and J lost 2; bases outside the gene matches: 4. This CDR3 comprises 12 residues.

The chain has TRBV18 and TRBJ2-4, with TRBD1 as a possible D gene (5 bases). The germline gives CDR1 KGHSH, CDR2 LQKENI. V was clipped by 4 bases and J by 0 bases, with 13 bases between them. The CDR3 contains 16 residues. DNA of the CDR3: TGTGCCAGCTCACGGTCTACAGGCGCAGCCAAAAACATTCAGTACTTC. This gives the protein CASSRSTGAAKNIQYF.

V and J are TRBV10-2 and TRBJ2-5, with D perhaps matching TRBD1 (5 bases). CDR3 length: 15 amino acids. V was cut by 2 bases and J by 7 bases, with 17 bases left in between. Germline assignment: CDR1 WSHSY and CDR2 SAAADI. The CDR3 DNA reads as TGCGCCAGCAGTGAGATGGCGGCGTCTCAGGGGACCCAGTACTTC. Translated, it gives CASSEMAASQGTQYF.

This clonotype was counted ten times or more. This chain links TRBV14 with TRBJ2-5; 7 positions match TRBD1. The CDR3 extends over 17 amino acids. Germline CDR1 is SGHDN and CDR2 is FVKESK. V lost 4 bases and J lost 5; bases outside the gene matches: 16. The CDR3 region is CASSPLRQGRFGETQYF. In DNA form, the CDR3 reads TGTGCCAGCAGCCCGCTTCGACAGGGTCGCTTCGGGGAGACCCAGTACTTC.

This clonotype occurred a few times. This CDR3 is CSALQGGTINYGYTF. CDR3 in DNA: TGCAGCGCCCTACAGGGGGGTACTATTAACTATGGCTACACCTTC. The gene calls are TRBV29-1 and TRBJ1-2; 8 bases match TRBD1. V shed 7 bases and J 1 base; nucleotides not matched to a gene: 11. The CDR3 extends over 15 amino acids. The germline V gene has CDR1 SQVTM and CDR2 ANQGSEA.

This clonotype was seen many times. The rearrangement joins TRBV6-2 or TRBV6-3 to TRBJ2-1, with D tentatively TRBD2 (5 bases). The V and J ends lost 0 bases and 9 bases respectively, with 15 bases between them. Germline V CDR1 and CDR2: MNHEY, SVGEGT. The CDR3 length is 15 residues. CDR3 nucleotides: TGTGCCAGCAGTTACTCGATCGGCGGGTCAGTTGAGCAGTTCTTC. Protein product: CASSYSIGGSVEQFF.

This clonotype turned up a few times. This sequence joins TRBV14 and TRBJ2-1; D not resolved. Trimming shortened V by 1 base and J by 8 bases, and 3 bases separated the two germline ends. This CDR3 spans 11 amino acids. CDR1 is SGHDN and CDR2 is FVKESK in the germline V gene. CDR3: CASSQVYEQFF. Here the CDR3 DNA reads TGTGCCAGCAGCCAAGTGTATGAGCAGTTCTTC.

This clonotype was counted only a few times. The rearrangement links TRBV4-1 to TRBJ2-1, with D maybe TRBD2 (7 bases). The CDR3 is 16 amino acids. Germline V lookup: CDR1 MGHRA, CDR2 YSYEKL. V dropped 4 bases and J dropped 7 bases, with 20 bases sitting between them. The CDR3 sequence: CASSLPGGGQRNEQFF. The CDR3 DNA reads TGCGCCAGCAGCCTTCCTGGGGGGGGCCAACGTAATGAGCAGTTCTTC.

This clonotype was seen ten or more times. The CDR3 region has the DNA TGTGCCAGCAGTGAACCGTGGTTTACCAAAAACATTCAGTACTTC. It is translated as CASSEPWFTKNIQYF. This chain uses TRBV2 with TRBJ2-4; D remains ambiguous. V was trimmed by 2 bases and J by 2 bases, leaving 10 bases between them. The germline V gene encodes CDR1 SNHLY and CDR2 FYNNEI. There are 15 residues in the CDR3.

This clonotype was seen repeatedly, ten times or more. The gene calls are TRBV18 and TRBJ2-7; the D gene is possibly TRBD1 (6 bases). Trimming removed 0 bases at V and 9 bases at J, with 9 bases between. Germline V lookup: CDR1 KGHSH, CDR2 LQKENI. The CDR3 is 12 amino acids. The CDR3 region is CASSPPSGAQYF. DNA for the CDR3: TGTGCCAGCTCACCACCATCAGGGGCGCAGTACTTC.

This clonotype was detected ten times or more. This chain uses TRBV11-2 with TRBJ2-7; D remains ambiguous. Germline V lookup: CDR1 SGHAT, CDR2 FQNNGV. CDR3 length: 14 residues. Trimming pared 1 base from V and 1 base from J, leaving 8 bases between. CDR3: CASSLGIHSYEQYF. In DNA form, the CDR3 reads TGTGCCAGCAGCTTAGGTATTCATTCCTACGAGCAGTACTTC.

This clonotype was found a few times. This chain links TRBV3-1 with TRBJ1-2; TRBD1 is a possible D gene (6 bases). The germline V and J ends were trimmed by 1 base and 2 bases, with 17 bases remaining between them. Germline lookup yields CDR1 LGHDT and CDR2 YNNKEL (reference sequence). The CDR3 runs to 17 residues. CDR3 nucleotides: TGTGCCAGCAGCCAAGGACCCCCCGGACAGTTGAACTATGGCTACACCTTC. Translated: CASSQGPPGQLNYGYTF.

This clonotype has ten or more counts. The chain has TRBV2 and TRBJ1-6; the match to TRBD1 covers 8 bases. Germline V CDR1 and CDR2: SNHLY, FYNNEI. Unmatched junction bases numbered 2, after V lost 6 bases and J lost 1 base. The CDR3 extends over 15 amino acids. CDR3 nucleotide sequence: TGTGCCAGCAGCAACAGGGGGTCCTATAATTCACCCCTCCACTTT. Its protein is CASSNRGSYNSPLHF. Based on the CDR3 plus reference TRBV2 and TRBJ1-6, the full variable domain is EPEVTQTPSHQVTQMGQEVILRCVPISNHLYFYWYRQILGQKVEFLVSFYNNEISEKSEIFDDQFSVERPDGSNFTLKIRSTKLEDSAMYFCASSNRGSYNSPLHFGNGTRLTVT.

This clonotype was seen many times. V usage is TRBV6-1 and J usage is TRBJ1-5; possibly TRBD1 for D (5 bases). CDR3 length equals 14 residues. Trimming cost V 5 bases and J 6 bases, with 14 bases left between them. Germline lookup yields CDR1 MNHNS and CDR2 SASEGT. CDR3 in amino acids: CASSYGGVGQPQHF. The CDR3 nucleotides are TGTGCCAGCAGTTACGGGGGGGTAGGTCAGCCCCAGCATTTT.

This clonotype was detected many times. The chain combines TRBV2 with TRBJ2-3; no reliable D call. This CDR3 has 13 amino acids. V was trimmed by 2 bases and J by 0 bases, leaving 3 bases between them. Germline loops: CDR1 SNHLY, CDR2 FYNNEI. In DNA, the CDR3 is TGTGCCAGCAGTGAAACCAGCACAGATACGCAGTATTTT. It translates to CASSETSTDTQYF.

This clonotype has just a few counts. This chain links TRBV9 with TRBJ2-3, with D maybe TRBD2 (5 bases). This CDR3 contains 14 residues. CDR1 and CDR2 (germline): SGDLS, YYNGEE. Trimming cost V 6 bases and J 2 bases, with 13 bases left between them. CDR3 nucleotides: TGTGCCAGCACGACCGGGGATTCCACAGATACGCAGTATTTT. Its translation: CASTTGDSTDTQYF.

In its sample, this clonotype was seen many times. This chain links TRBV28 with TRBJ1-5; TRBD1 might be the D (6 bases). V gave up 5 bases and J gave up 7 bases, with 24 bases separating them. This CDR3 comprises 17 residues. CDR1 is MDHEN, CDR2 SYDVKM, per germline. The CDR3 sequence: CASSLFPTGQAFQPQHF. CDR3 nucleotides: TGTGCCAGCAGTCTTTTTCCGACAGGCCAAGCATTCCAGCCCCAGCATTTT.